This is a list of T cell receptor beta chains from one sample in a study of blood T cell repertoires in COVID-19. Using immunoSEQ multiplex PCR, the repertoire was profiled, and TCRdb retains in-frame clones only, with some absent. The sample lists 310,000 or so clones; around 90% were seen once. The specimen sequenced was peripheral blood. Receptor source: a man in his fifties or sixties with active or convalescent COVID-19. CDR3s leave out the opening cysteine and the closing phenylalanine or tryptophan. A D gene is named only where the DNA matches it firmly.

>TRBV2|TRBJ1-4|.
ASCRFNEKLF
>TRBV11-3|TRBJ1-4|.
ASSPKNRTVRNEKLF
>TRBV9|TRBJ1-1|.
ASSVVSNTEAF
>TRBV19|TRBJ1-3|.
ASSPSRINSGNTIY
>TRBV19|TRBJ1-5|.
ASASGSQPQH
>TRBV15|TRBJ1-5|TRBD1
ATSRDGEGAHQPQH
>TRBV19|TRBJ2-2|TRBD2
ASSIRGLVKDPNTGELF
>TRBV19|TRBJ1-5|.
ASSREERAPQH
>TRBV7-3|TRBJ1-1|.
ASSPRQALNTEAF
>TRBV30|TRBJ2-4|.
AWSRRGGSGPSR
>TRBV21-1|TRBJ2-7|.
ASSLIPGQGARTGSYEQY
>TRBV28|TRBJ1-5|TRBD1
ASSSTGAGVYSNQPQH
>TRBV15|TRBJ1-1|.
ATSLGAMNTEAF
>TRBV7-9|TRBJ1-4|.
ASSRGEYEKLF
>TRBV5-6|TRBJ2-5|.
ASSLGPPKRAQETQY
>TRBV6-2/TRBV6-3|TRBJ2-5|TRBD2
ASSYWTSGRETQY
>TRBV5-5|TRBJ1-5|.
ASSLQGVGSNQPQH
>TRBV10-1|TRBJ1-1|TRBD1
ASKADRVGTEAF
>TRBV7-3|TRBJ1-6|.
ASSPSGDGNSPLH
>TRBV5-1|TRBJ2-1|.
ASSLTTGTNNEQF
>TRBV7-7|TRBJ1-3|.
ASSRGTNSGNTIY
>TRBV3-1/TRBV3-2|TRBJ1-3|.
ASSSLGRAGNTIY
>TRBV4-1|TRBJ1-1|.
ASSQRGRDLQLAF
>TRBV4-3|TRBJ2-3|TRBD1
ASSPVEAGGLDTQY
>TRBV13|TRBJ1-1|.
ASSLDRNTEAF
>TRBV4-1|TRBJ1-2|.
ASSLTGSYGYT
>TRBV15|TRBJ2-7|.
ATSRGGTAYEQY
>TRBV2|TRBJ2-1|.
ASRLTGYNEQF
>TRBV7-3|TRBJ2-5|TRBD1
ASSLDRAQETQY
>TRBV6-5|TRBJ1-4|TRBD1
ASSYSYTGVNEKLF
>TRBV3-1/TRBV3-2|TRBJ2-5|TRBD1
ASSQGQGETQY
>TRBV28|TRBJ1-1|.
ASSLLTSGVPEAF
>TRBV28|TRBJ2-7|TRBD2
ASSLLGLARDEQY
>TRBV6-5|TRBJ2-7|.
ASSYRDSSYEQY
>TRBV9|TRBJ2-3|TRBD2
ASSRSGNPDTQY
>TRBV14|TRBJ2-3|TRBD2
ASSPGLAGTTQY